The clone carrying this T cell receptor beta chain was observed a few times. Antigen specificity is unknown. The sample comes from a study of cytomegalovirus exposure and HLA in healthy donors. About the research overall: Early on, a data release was issued that held 65 million to 100 million unique TCRs from HLA-typed donors.

PCR used 60 Vbeta primers and 13 Jbeta primers. Repertoires were generated with immunoSEQ multiplex PCR, while TCRdb's copy carries only in-frame clones and drops some. This table has 150,000 to 200,000 clones, approximately 82% appearing once. General study results and limits: Immune exposure information comprised only CMV serostatus.

The sequencing sample was made of PBMCs. This TCR came from a male donor in good health and CMV-seronegative.

The DNA of the CDR3 is TGTGCCAGCAGCTCACAGGGGAATTATAACGAGCAGTACTTC. It translates to CASSSQGNYNEQYF. The chain combines TRBV5-4 with TRBJ2-7; TRBD1 aligns across 7 bases. Germline values: CDR1 SGHNT, CDR2 YYREEE (reference sequence). The CDR3 runs to 14 residues. Losses at the gene ends were 3 bases for V and 5 bases for J; bases not matched to a gene: 8. Using reference TRBV5-4 and TRBJ2-7 for the parts outside the CDR3, the full variable domain is ETGVTQSPTHLIKTRGQQVTLRCSSQSGHNTVSWYQQALGQGPQFIFQYYREEENGRGNFPPRFSGLQFPNYSSELNVNALELDDSALYLCASSSQGNYNEQYFGPGTRLTVT.